Shown below are 13 T cell receptor beta chains from a single sample sequenced in a study of T cell repertoires in cytomegalovirus infection. Their recognized antigens are unknown. TCRdb used MiXCR to reprocess the reads, holding one entry per CDR3 protein. Of about 890,000 distinct CDR3 sequences listed, roughly 31% are singletons. Sequencing used cultured CD8+ T cells from PBMCs, obtained from culture after CMV antigen stimulation. Source of these receptors: a human donor in good health (CMV status not recorded). Some clones in this sample may be carry-over from other donors' samples.

This clonotype was seen only a few times. The chain carries TRBV6-6 and TRBJ1-1; 8 nucleotides match TRBD1. Germline trimming cut 0 bases from V and 3 bases from J; bases unmatched to any gene: 6. Germline CDR1 reads MNHNY; CDR2 reads SVGAGI (reference sequence). This CDR3 is built from 16 residues. CDR3 residues: CASSYSRQGAYTEAFF. The CDR3 DNA sequence: TGTGCCAGCAGTTACTCGAGGCAGGGGGCGTACACTGAAGCTTTCTTT.

The count of this clonotype is one. The rearrangement links TRBV4-1 to TRBJ1-3; possible D gene TRBD1, 6 bases. The CDR3 length is 15 residues. From germline, CDR1 is MGHRA and CDR2 YSYEKL. Trimming removed 0 bases from V and 4 bases from J, with 10 bases in between. CDR3 in DNA: TGCGCCAGCAGCCAAGACTGGGGGCGAGGAAACACCATATATTTT. The encoded protein is CASSQDWGRGNTIYF.

This clonotype was counted between two and nine times. The chain carries TRBV6-2 or TRBV6-3 and TRBJ1-1; TRBD1 is a possible D gene (6 bases). V was shortened by 5 bases and J by 6 bases, with 10 bases between the two germline ends. Germline V gene sequence: CDR1 MNHEY, CDR2 SVGEGT. The CDR3 covers 12 residues. The CDR3 DNA sequence: TGTGCCAGCAGTCAGGGGATCGCTGAAGCTTTCTTT. Its protein product is CASSQGIAEAFF.

The chain recombines TRBV13 with TRBJ2-1; 8 nucleotides line up with TRBD2. With 5 bases clipped from V and 9 bases from J, the junction kept 12 bases outside the gene matches. CDR3 length: 15 residues. Germline CDR1 PRHDT, CDR2 FYEKMQ (reference sequence). In DNA, the CDR3 is TGTGCCAGCAGCCTACAGGGACTAGGGATTATTGAGCAGTTCTTC. Residues: CASSLQGLGIIEQFF.

This clonotype has at least ten counts. The genes are TRBV20-1 and TRBJ2-1; TRBD2 matches at 7 bases. The length of the CDR3 is 15 residues. V lost 3 bases to trimming and J lost 0 bases; unmatched junction nucleotides: 5. CDR1 DFQATT and CDR2 SNEGSKA come from the germline V gene (reference sequence). In DNA form, the CDR3 reads TGCAGTGCTAGCGGAGCGGGGAGCTCCTACAATGAGCAGTTCTTC. Its translation is CSASGAGSSYNEQFF.

V usage is TRBV19 and J usage is TRBJ2-1; D may be TRBD1 (6 bases). Trimming stripped 9 bases from V and 2 bases from J, with 14 bases between. The V gene's germline CDR1 is LNHDA and CDR2 SQIVND (reference sequence). This CDR3 comprises 14 residues. CDR3 bases: TGTGCCAGCAATACAGGGTTGCCCTACAATGAGCAGTTCTTC. It specifies CASNTGLPYNEQFF.

This clonotype was seen more than once but under ten times. The rearrangement joins TRBV4-2 to TRBJ2-3, with 12 nucleotides matching TRBD1. This CDR3 is 16 amino acids long. Germline V gene sequence: CDR1 LGHNA, CDR2 YNFKEQ. The V and J ends lost 6 bases and 3 bases, in that order; junction bases with no gene match: 7. CDR3: CASSPGTGGFTDTQYF. The CDR3 DNA sequence: TGTGCCAGCAGTCCCGGGACAGGGGGCTTTACAGATACGCAGTATTTT.

Notes on this clonotype: A much larger clone lies one base from this, so it may be a read error. The chain joins TRBV7-2 to TRBJ2-2; a weak D match, TRBD2 (6 bases). CDR3 length: 15 residues. Germline CDR1 and CDR2: SGHTA and FQGNSA. This CDR3 reads CASSLLRGGTGKLFF. CDR3 DNA sequence: TGTGCCAGCAGCTTACTGCGGGGAGGCACCGGGAAGCTGTTTTTT.

The chain uses TRBV3-1 and TRBJ1-2, with TRBD1 as a possible D gene (5 bases). This CDR3 contains 11 residues. Germline V CDR1 and CDR2: LGHDT, YNNKEL (reference sequence). V gave up 6 bases and J gave up 7 bases, with 9 bases separating them. The DNA of the CDR3 is TGTGCCAGCAGGTCAGGGATTGGCTACACCTTC. This sequence encodes CASRSGIGYTF.

This sequence joins TRBV7-9 and TRBJ1-2; the D gene is possibly TRBD1 (6 bases). Between the trimmed V and J ends, which lost 4 bases and 4 bases, there was a span of 16 bases. CDR1 is SEHNR, CDR2 FQNEAQ, per germline (reference sequence). This CDR3 comprises 15 residues. In DNA form, the CDR3 reads TGTGCCAGCAGCTCCCGGACAGCTGCGGTCTATGGCTACACCTTC. It codes for CASSSRTAAVYGYTF.

As to this clonotype: A much larger clone differs from this one at a single base, so this may be a read error. The V and J genes are TRBV7-2 and TRBJ1-2; 7 bases map to TRBD1. CDR1 is SGHTA and CDR2 is FQGNSA in the germline V gene. This CDR3 comprises 15 residues. CDR3 amino acids: CASSLEGQGVYDYTF. The CDR3 DNA is TGTGCCAGCAGCTTAGAGGGGCAGGGGGTCTATGACTACACCTTC.

This clonotype was detected a few times. The gene calls are TRBV12-3 or TRBV12-4 and TRBJ2-7; TRBD2 matches at 10 bases. After removal of 0 bases from V and 4 bases from J, the junction contained 9 bases not matched to a gene. The CDR3 consists of 17 residues. The CDR3 spells CASSLALGVAGGYEQYF. CDR3 nucleotide sequence: TGTGCCAGCAGTTTAGCGCTCGGGGTAGCGGGGGGATACGAGCAGTACTTC.

This clonotype was observed a few times. This chain uses TRBV7-9 with TRBJ2-3; 8 bases align to TRBD1. J lost 4 bases, V lost 6 bases, and 3 bases had no gene match. There are 13 residues in the CDR3. Germline CDR1 and CDR2: SEHNR and FQNEAQ (reference sequence). CDR3 bases: TGTGCCAGCAGACCAGGGGGCTCAGATACGCAGTATTTT. It codes for CASRPGGSDTQYF.